These T cell receptor beta chains were read from a single sample in a study of spatial heterogeneity in lung cancer. MiXCR, applied by TCRdb to the 5' RACE reads, yields one record per CDR3 protein. The sample carries roughly 4,000 distinct CDR3 sequences, around 9.4% recorded once. This specimen was normal lung tissue next to the tumor, taken at surgery. The source of these receptors is a female donor with early-stage non-small cell lung cancer. Both conserved end residues are part of each CDR3. The order of the fields is clone size, D gene, J gene, V gene, CDR3 protein, CDR3 DNA. A D gene is named only where the DNA matches it firmly. Clone size is shown for a subset of rows, as once, few, many or a class of expanded clone.

clone_size: medium-sized; d_call: TRBD1; j_call: TRBJ1-1; v_call: TRBV27; cdr3_aa: CASSPGQGFATEAFF; cdr3_nt: TGTGCCAGCAGTCCGGGACAGGGGTTTGCCACTGAAGCTTTCTTT
clone_size: many; d_call: .; j_call: TRBJ1-1; v_call: TRBV5-6; cdr3_aa: CASSSIWTEAFF; cdr3_nt: TGTGCCAGCAGCTCAATCTGGACAGAAGCTTTCTTT
clone_size: many; d_call: TRBD1; j_call: TRBJ2-2; v_call: TRBV20-1; cdr3_aa: CSAPDRARGGELFF; cdr3_nt: TGCAGTGCTCCCGACAGGGCCCGGGGCGGGGAGCTGTTTTTT
clone_size: many; d_call: .; j_call: TRBJ2-6; v_call: TRBV20-1; cdr3_aa: CSASTGTVATGANVLTF; cdr3_nt: TGCAGTGCTAGCACAGGAACGGTGGCTACTGGGGCCAACGTCCTGACTTTC
clone_size: medium-sized; d_call: .; j_call: TRBJ2-7; v_call: TRBV27; cdr3_aa: CASSSTSFAYEQYF; cdr3_nt: TGTGCCAGCAGTTCCACTAGTTTTGCCTACGAGCAGTACTTC
clone_size: few; d_call: TRBD1; j_call: TRBJ1-4; v_call: TRBV11-2; cdr3_aa: CASSLVYGTGFGLFF; cdr3_nt: TGTGCCAGCAGCTTAGTGTACGGGACAGGATTCGGACTGTTTTTT
clone_size: medium-sized; d_call: TRBD1; j_call: TRBJ2-6; v_call: TRBV7-6; cdr3_aa: CASSLDRGSGANVLTF; cdr3_nt: TGTGCCAGCAGCTTAGACAGGGGCTCTGGGGCCAACGTCCTGACTTTC
clone_size: many; d_call: .; j_call: TRBJ2-2; v_call: TRBV9; cdr3_aa: CASSVGGGYNTGELFF; cdr3_nt: TGTGCCAGCAGCGTAGGTGGAGGGTACAACACCGGGGAGCTGTTTTTT
clone_size: medium-sized; d_call: TRBD1; j_call: TRBJ1-2; v_call: TRBV29-1; cdr3_aa: CSVEVGVRGEGYTF; cdr3_nt: TGCAGCGTTGAAGTTGGGGTCAGGGGGGAAGGCTACACCTTC
clone_size: many; d_call: .; j_call: TRBJ1-1; v_call: TRBV7-2; cdr3_aa: CASSPDSYSTEAFF; cdr3_nt: TGTGCCAGCAGCCCGGACTCCTATTCAACTGAAGCTTTCTTT
clone_size: medium-sized; d_call: .; j_call: TRBJ2-7; v_call: TRBV18; cdr3_aa: CASSTRDNPYEQYF; cdr3_nt: TGTGCCAGCTCAACACGGGACAACCCCTACGAGCAGTACTTC
clone_size: medium-sized; d_call: .; j_call: TRBJ1-2; v_call: TRBV27; cdr3_aa: CASSPRSGTAPDGYTF; cdr3_nt: TGTGCCAGCAGCCCACGGTCCGGGACGGCGCCCGATGGCTACACCTTC
clone_size: medium-sized; d_call: .; j_call: TRBJ1-2; v_call: TRBV11-2; cdr3_aa: CASSPGRELYGYTF; cdr3_nt: TGTGCCAGCAGCCCCGGACGGGAGCTCTATGGCTACACCTTC
clone_size: .; d_call: .; j_call: TRBJ1-1; v_call: TRBV6-5; cdr3_aa: CASRGGSNTEAFF; cdr3_nt: TGTGCCAGCCGGGGGGGGTCGAACACTGAAGCTTTCTTT
clone_size: many; d_call: TRBD1; j_call: TRBJ1-1; v_call: TRBV2; cdr3_aa: CASKSSTGGLAPEAFF; cdr3_nt: TGTGCCAGCAAGTCATCAACAGGGGGCCTGGCTCCTGAAGCTTTCTTT
clone_size: many; d_call: TRBD2; j_call: TRBJ2-2; v_call: TRBV3-1; cdr3_aa: CASSRVSSGGITGELFF; cdr3_nt: TGTGCCAGCAGCCGAGTCTCTAGCGGGGGTATCACCGGGGAGCTGTTTTTT
clone_size: .; d_call: .; j_call: TRBJ1-6; v_call: TRBV10-3; cdr3_aa: CAISESTGRANSPLHF; cdr3_nt: TGTGCCATCAGTGAGTCAACAGGGAGAGCAAATTCACCCCTCCACTTT
clone_size: medium-sized; d_call: .; j_call: TRBJ2-1; v_call: TRBV12-3/TRBV12-4; cdr3_aa: CASSPQGLPNEQFF; cdr3_nt: TGTGCCAGCAGTCCCCAGGGACTTCCAAATGAGCAGTTCTTC
clone_size: .; d_call: TRBD1; j_call: TRBJ1-4; v_call: TRBV6-2/TRBV6-3; cdr3_aa: CASSFAGTGDEKLFF; cdr3_nt: TGTGCCAGCAGTTTCGCCGGGACAGGGGATGAAAAACTGTTTTTT
clone_size: medium-sized; d_call: TRBD2; j_call: TRBJ2-5; v_call: TRBV7-6; cdr3_aa: CASSMTSRETQYF; cdr3_nt: TGTGCCAGCAGCATGACTAGCCGAGAGACCCAGTACTTC
clone_size: large; d_call: .; j_call: TRBJ2-6; v_call: TRBV2; cdr3_aa: CASSGPTGANVLTF; cdr3_nt: TGTGCCAGCAGTGGGCCAACTGGGGCCAACGTCCTGACTTTC
clone_size: medium-sized; d_call: .; j_call: TRBJ2-7; v_call: TRBV29-1; cdr3_aa: CSVGDLNYEQYF; cdr3_nt: TGCAGCGTGGGTGACCTAAACTACGAGCAGTACTTC
clone_size: medium-sized; d_call: .; j_call: TRBJ2-1; v_call: TRBV12-3/TRBV12-4; cdr3_aa: CASSLYRSADNEQFF; cdr3_nt: TGTGCCAGCAGTTTATACAGGTCTGCCGACAATGAGCAGTTCTTC
clone_size: .; d_call: TRBD2; j_call: TRBJ2-1; v_call: TRBV20-1; cdr3_aa: CSASAPSGRVDEQFF; cdr3_nt: TGCAGTGCTAGCGCCCCTAGCGGGAGGGTGGATGAGCAGTTCTTC
clone_size: medium-sized; d_call: .; j_call: TRBJ2-5; v_call: TRBV6-2/TRBV6-3; cdr3_aa: CASSWSGEGQETQYF; cdr3_nt: TGTGCCAGCAGTTGGTCGGGAGAGGGCCAAGAGACCCAGTACTTC
clone_size: medium-sized; d_call: TRBD2; j_call: TRBJ2-1; v_call: TRBV10-3; cdr3_aa: CAIRTSGAGERNEQFF; cdr3_nt: TGTGCCATTCGGACTAGCGGGGCGGGGGAGAGAAATGAGCAGTTCTTC
clone_size: many; d_call: TRBD1; j_call: TRBJ2-7; v_call: TRBV5-5; cdr3_aa: CASSYGDRVNYEQYF; cdr3_nt: TGTGCCAGCAGCTACGGGGACAGGGTTAACTACGAGCAGTACTTC
clone_size: few; d_call: .; j_call: TRBJ1-5; v_call: TRBV6-2/TRBV6-3; cdr3_aa: CASSYAGGRGSQHF; cdr3_nt: TGTGCCAGCAGTTACGCCGGGGGGAGGGGGTCCCAGCATTTT
clone_size: many; d_call: .; j_call: TRBJ1-5; v_call: TRBV6-5; cdr3_aa: CASSYGRDQPQHF; cdr3_nt: TGTGCCAGCAGTTACGGGAGAGATCAGCCCCAGCATTTT
clone_size: medium-sized; d_call: .; j_call: TRBJ2-5; v_call: TRBV11-3; cdr3_aa: CASSLGNQETQYF; cdr3_nt: TGTGCCAGCAGCTTAGGAAACCAAGAGACCCAGTACTTC
clone_size: medium-sized; d_call: .; j_call: TRBJ1-1; v_call: TRBV12-3/TRBV12-4; cdr3_aa: CASSRLSNTEAFF; cdr3_nt: TGTGCCAGCAGTCGGCTTTCGAACACTGAAGCTTTCTTT
clone_size: medium-sized; d_call: .; j_call: TRBJ2-3; v_call: TRBV28; cdr3_aa: CASSLVEGTQYF; cdr3_nt: TGTGCCAGCAGTTTGGTAGAGGGGACGCAGTATTTT
clone_size: few; d_call: TRBD1; j_call: TRBJ2-6; v_call: TRBV7-6; cdr3_aa: CASSRTGVGANVLTF; cdr3_nt: TGTGCCAGCAGCCGGACAGGGGTTGGGGCCAACGTCCTGACTTTC
clone_size: .; d_call: .; j_call: TRBJ2-1; v_call: TRBV7-2; cdr3_aa: CASSLVARGPYNEQFF; cdr3_nt: TGTGCCAGCAGCTTAGTAGCGCGGGGCCCCTACAATGAGCAGTTCTTC
clone_size: medium-sized; d_call: TRBD1; j_call: TRBJ1-2; v_call: TRBV20-1; cdr3_aa: CSAREADRGFYGYTF; cdr3_nt: TGCAGTGCTAGAGAGGCGGACAGGGGATTCTATGGCTACACCTTC
clone_size: medium-sized; d_call: TRBD2; j_call: TRBJ2-5; v_call: TRBV10-2; cdr3_aa: CASSIGLAVETQYF; cdr3_nt: TGCGCCAGCAGTATAGGACTAGCGGTAGAGACCCAGTACTTC
clone_size: many; d_call: .; j_call: TRBJ2-3; v_call: TRBV6-2/TRBV6-3; cdr3_aa: CASSPSGRTDTQYF; cdr3_nt: TGTGCCAGCAGCCCAAGCGGGCGCACAGATACGCAGTATTTT
clone_size: many; d_call: TRBD2; j_call: TRBJ2-1; v_call: TRBV29-1; cdr3_aa: CSVEASGRASGEQFF; cdr3_nt: TGCAGCGTGGAAGCTAGCGGGAGGGCGTCGGGTGAGCAGTTCTTC
clone_size: .; d_call: TRBD2; j_call: TRBJ2-1; v_call: TRBV3-1; cdr3_aa: CASSQEWLAADNEQFF; cdr3_nt: TGTGCCAGCAGCCAAGAATGGCTAGCGGCGGACAATGAGCAGTTCTTC
clone_size: medium-sized; d_call: TRBD2; j_call: TRBJ2-7; v_call: TRBV3-1; cdr3_aa: CASSRRGGRAILEQYF; cdr3_nt: TGTGCCAGCAGCCGCCGGGGGGGGCGGGCTATTCTTGAGCAGTACTTC
clone_size: medium-sized; d_call: TRBD1; j_call: TRBJ1-3; v_call: TRBV12-3/TRBV12-4; cdr3_aa: CASRLRGQSGNTIYF; cdr3_nt: TGTGCCAGCAGACTAAGGGGGCAGTCTGGAAACACCATATATTTT
clone_size: medium-sized; d_call: TRBD2; j_call: TRBJ2-5; v_call: TRBV18; cdr3_aa: CASSPVAGTQETQYF; cdr3_nt: TGTGCCAGCTCTCCCGTAGCGGGTACGCAAGAGACCCAGTACTTC
clone_size: many; d_call: TRBD2; j_call: TRBJ2-1; v_call: TRBV7-9; cdr3_aa: CASSSGLAGVLEQFF; cdr3_nt: TGTGCCAGCAGCTCGGGGCTAGCGGGAGTTCTTGAGCAGTTCTTC
clone_size: many; d_call: TRBD1; j_call: TRBJ1-6; v_call: TRBV27; cdr3_aa: CASSLNRGVNSPLHF; cdr3_nt: TGTGCCAGCAGTTTGAACAGGGGAGTAAATTCACCCCTCCACTTT
clone_size: large; d_call: TRBD2; j_call: TRBJ2-1; v_call: TRBV7-3; cdr3_aa: CASSLGTSEAYNEQFF; cdr3_nt: TGTGCCAGCAGCTTAGGAACTAGCGAGGCTTACAATGAGCAGTTCTTC
clone_size: medium-sized; d_call: TRBD2; j_call: TRBJ2-3; v_call: TRBV5-5; cdr3_aa: CASSYLAGEADTQYF; cdr3_nt: TGTGCCAGCAGCTATCTAGCGGGAGAGGCAGATACGCAGTATTTT
clone_size: many; d_call: TRBD2; j_call: TRBJ2-3; v_call: TRBV7-2; cdr3_aa: CASSLDQRGADTQYF; cdr3_nt: TGTGCCAGCAGCTTAGACCAGCGGGGGGCAGATACGCAGTATTTT
clone_size: many; d_call: .; j_call: TRBJ2-7; v_call: TRBV12-3/TRBV12-4; cdr3_aa: CASSYAGTVSSYEQYF; cdr3_nt: TGTGCCAGCAGTTACGCCGGGACGGTGAGCTCCTACGAGCAGTACTTC
clone_size: many; d_call: .; j_call: TRBJ2-1; v_call: TRBV4-1; cdr3_aa: CASSPPGVGSYNEQFF; cdr3_nt: TGCGCCAGCAGCCCCCCCGGGGTGGGGTCCTACAATGAGCAGTTCTTC
clone_size: many; d_call: .; j_call: TRBJ2-1; v_call: TRBV5-1; cdr3_aa: CASGPGRQDNEQFF; cdr3_nt: TGCGCCAGCGGACCGGGACGACAAGACAATGAGCAGTTCTTC
clone_size: medium-sized; d_call: .; j_call: TRBJ1-1; v_call: TRBV29-1; cdr3_aa: CSVTHFVPGKFTEAFF; cdr3_nt: TGCAGCGTTACCCACTTCGTCCCGGGGAAATTCACTGAAGCTTTCTTT
clone_size: medium-sized; d_call: TRBD1; j_call: TRBJ2-1; v_call: TRBV20-1; cdr3_aa: CSARDHRGGAYEQFF; cdr3_nt: TGCAGTGCTAGAGATCACAGAGGGGGCGCGTATGAGCAGTTCTTC
clone_size: few; d_call: .; j_call: TRBJ2-7; v_call: TRBV30; cdr3_aa: CAGRDKDYEQYF; cdr3_nt: TGTGCCGGTCGGGACAAGGATTACGAGCAGTACTTC
clone_size: many; d_call: TRBD1; j_call: TRBJ2-3; v_call: TRBV2; cdr3_aa: CARDRGVTDTQYF; cdr3_nt: TGTGCCAGGGACAGGGGTGTCACAGATACGCAGTATTTT
clone_size: medium-sized; d_call: .; j_call: TRBJ1-3; v_call: TRBV3-1; cdr3_aa: CASSQSPDGSGNTIYF; cdr3_nt: TGTGCCAGCAGCCAGAGCCCGGACGGCTCTGGAAACACCATATATTTT
clone_size: medium-sized; d_call: TRBD1; j_call: TRBJ1-5; v_call: TRBV5-1; cdr3_aa: CASSLIQGQPQHF; cdr3_nt: TGCGCCAGCAGCTTGATACAGGGGCAGCCCCAGCATTTT
clone_size: medium-sized; d_call: .; j_call: TRBJ2-5; v_call: TRBV5-1; cdr3_aa: CASSLMGTETQYF; cdr3_nt: TGCGCCAGCAGCTTGATGGGGACTGAGACCCAGTACTTC
clone_size: medium-sized; d_call: .; j_call: TRBJ2-2; v_call: TRBV7-7; cdr3_aa: CASSPLAGTNTGELFF; cdr3_nt: TGTGCCAGCAGCCCTCTGGCGGGGACGAACACCGGGGAGCTGTTTTTT